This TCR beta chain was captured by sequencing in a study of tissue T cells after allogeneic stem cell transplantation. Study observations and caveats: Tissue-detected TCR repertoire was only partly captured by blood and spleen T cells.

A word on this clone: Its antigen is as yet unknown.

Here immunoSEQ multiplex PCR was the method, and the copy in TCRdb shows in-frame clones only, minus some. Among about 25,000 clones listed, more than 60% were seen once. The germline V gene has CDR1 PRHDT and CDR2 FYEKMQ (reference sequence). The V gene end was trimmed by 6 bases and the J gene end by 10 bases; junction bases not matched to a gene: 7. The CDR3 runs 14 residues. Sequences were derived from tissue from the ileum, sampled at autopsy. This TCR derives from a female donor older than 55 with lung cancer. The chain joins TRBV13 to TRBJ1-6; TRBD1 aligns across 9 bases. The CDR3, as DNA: TGTGCCAGCAGGCAGGGACAGGGCGACTCACCCCTCCACTTT. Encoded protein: CASRQGQGDSPLHF.